The clone carrying this T cell receptor beta chain was picked up a small number of times. Its antigen is not known. TCRbeta library construction was performed incorporating unique molecular identifiers. TCRdb reanalysed the PCR reads using MiXCR and keeps one entry per CDR3 protein. Seen here are about 980,000 distinct CDR3 sequences, roughly 29% observed once, and the top ten hold 25% to 35%. The data originate from a study of T-cell reconstitution after alpha-beta-depleted transplantation in children. Points from the study as a whole: Reported findings indicate that, about two months after transplant, alpha-beta T cells came from several hundred expanded clones, which were derived from non-depleted graft cells.

The CDR3 length is 14 residues. V was shortened by 0 bases and J by 8 bases, with 14 bases between the two germline ends. CDR1 is SGDLS, CDR2 YYNGEE, per germline. This TCR was recovered from a boy under two years old who had a stem cell transplant for SCID, so the T cells may come from the graft donor. The sample here was PBMCs, mostly from graft donor cells, taken 360 days after TCRalphabeta/CD19-depleted stem cell transplant. The chain recombines TRBV9 with TRBJ1-2; no reliable D call. The CDR3 DNA is TGTGCCAGCAGCGTAGGTAACTTATTGATGGGCTACACCTTC. It encodes CASSVGNLLMGYTF.